This entry concerns a single T cell receptor beta chain. It has no known antigen specificity. The DNA is omitted, as the CDR3 cannot be located on it reliably, and the CDR3 follows TCRdb's listing. This sample is drawn from a study of blood T cell repertoires in COVID-19 (TCRdb year 2020). Looking at the study overall: Collaborator samples came from the United States, Italy and Spain and covered acute and convalescent phases of COVID-19. Deeply sampled blood TCRbeta repertoires from subjects exposed to, actively infected with, or recovered from COVID-19 were included in the dataset. A de-identified subject ID, COVID-19 status, age in years and sex were almost always included in the sample metadata. The repertoires were made available in a free public database intended to serve as a resource for research on the immune response to SARS-CoV-2. The material from the prospective study consisted of cDNA or gDNA derived from T cells, B-cell-depleted T cells, or PBMCs. Where HLA class I and class II types were available, the types were taken from metadata supplied by the sample provider, not from assay-based typing. Samples came from the ongoing ImmuneRACE study (first 160 participants) plus 1,254 subjects from 6 global collaborators.

The immunoSEQ Assay, a bias-controlled multiplex PCR, was used to amplify TCRbeta CDR3 regions from genomic DNA. As for the authors' bioinformatics: The number of nucleated cells in each sample was estimated from the amplification of reference gene primers within the assay. To quantify the absolute abundance of each unique TCRbeta CDR3 rearrangement, sequence reads were collapsed and filtered. Productive Simpson clonality was computed per sample as the square root of Simpson's diversity index over productive rearrangements. What TCRdb holds here is the immuneACCESS table cut down to in-frame rearrangements. Part of the clones is not present; checked against another copy, under half of the missing clones reflect an unresolved V gene, and the others are unexplained. That table supplies the V and J calls and clone size; D and trimming were determined from the DNA. This sample holds roughly 180,000 clones; about 84% were observed only once. Roughly 5.1% of the sample lies in the top ten.

On the study overall, not on this receptor specifically: The quantity of clinical and demographic metadata differed by source and by participant and was supplied without curation.

For CDR1 and CDR2, the germline V gene lists MNHEY and SVGEGT. Taken from cysteine to phenylalanine, the CDR3 has 11 residues. The collaborating institutions used their own protocols to collect whole blood in K2EDTA tubes. For TCRbeta analysis, collaborators shipped samples as frozen whole blood, isolated PBMCs, or DNA extracted from either of those sample types. Rearrangement joined TRBV6-2 or TRBV6-3 to TRBJ1-2; the DNA was not compared with TRBD1, the D call given in the table. The sequencing input was peripheral blood. The receptor comes from a woman in her twenties or thirties with acute or convalescent COVID-19. CDR3 sequence: CASSTSDRLYF.